The 16 T cell receptor beta chains below were found in one sample sequenced in a study of shared clonotypes between healthy human individuals. TCRdb's table, derived via immunoSEQ multiplex PCR, lists solely in-frame clones and lacks some. The repertoire holds around 2,000,000 clones, with about 95% as singletons. CD8 cells classed as naive were CD45RO-negative and positively selected for CCR7, excluding terminally differentiated effector memory CD45RA+ cells. The material sequenced was naive CD8+ T cells sorted from blood. These receptors were obtained from a man aged 18 to 29 in good health.

The chain couples TRBV25-1 to TRBJ1-1; D call uncertain. The V gene lost 6 bases and the J gene lost 2 bases, with 13 bases spanning the gap. This CDR3 region has 14 residues. Germline lookup yields CDR1 MGHDK and CDR2 SYGVNS. The CDR3, as DNA: TGTGCCAGCAGCGACCGCGGTCCAAACACTGAAGCTTTCTTT. This codes for CASSDRGPNTEAFF.

This CDR3 is CASSITRGNEQFF. The CDR3 region has the DNA TGCGCCAGCAGCATCACTAGGGGCAATGAGCAGTTCTTC. The chain links TRBV5-1 to TRBJ2-1; possibly TRBD1 or TRBD2 for D (5 bases each). The CDR3 is made up of 13 amino acids. The germline V gene encodes CDR1 SGHRS and CDR2 YFSETQ. The germline V and J ends were trimmed by 4 bases and 6 bases, with 11 bases remaining between them.

This chain links TRBV27 with TRBJ1-2; 7 bases agree with TRBD1. In germline, CDR1 is MNHEY, CDR2 SMNVEV (reference sequence). The V segment lost 2 bases and the J segment 6 bases; nucleotides outside the gene matches: 9. The CDR3 sequence is 15 residues long. The CDR3 here is CASSLRRQGWDGYTF. CDR3 nucleotide sequence: TGTGCCAGCAGTTTAAGAAGACAGGGTTGGGATGGCTACACCTTC.

The rearrangement links TRBV7-6 to TRBJ1-4, with D unresolved. CDR1 is SGHVS, CDR2 FNYEAQ, per germline. The V end lost 3 bases, the J end lost 7 bases, and 12 bases lay between the germline ends. CDR3 length equals 14 residues. CDR3 residues: CASSFDPSGEKLFF. CDR3 DNA: TGTGCCAGCAGCTTCGACCCGTCGGGTGAAAAACTGTTTTTT.

The chain has TRBV7-9 and TRBJ2-3; D is unclear. Germline V gives CDR1 SEHNR, CDR2 FQNEAQ (reference sequence). This CDR3 is 15 amino acids long. V was pared by 4 bases and J by 0 bases, with 11 bases between. The CDR3 region is CASSSGIFSTDTQYF. The CDR3 DNA follows: TGTGCCAGCAGCTCCGGAATTTTTAGCACAGATACGCAGTATTTT.

The CDR3 DNA reads as TGCGCCAGCAGATCCGAAACTAGCAATTTAGCCAAAAACATTCAGTACTTC. Residues: CASRSETSNLAKNIQYF. This rearrangement joins TRBV5-1 to TRBJ2-4; perhaps TRBD2 as D (6 bases). CDR1 is SGHRS, CDR2 YFSETQ, per germline. V dropped 5 bases and J dropped 0 bases, with 18 bases sitting between them. CDR3 length: 17 amino acids.

This chain uses TRBV13 with TRBJ1-1; 9 bases fit TRBD1. Germline CDR1 PRHDT, CDR2 FYEKMQ (reference sequence). CDR3 size: 14 residues. V gave up 4 bases and J gave up 3 bases; unmatched junction bases: 3. The CDR3 sequence: CASSSGTGYTEAFF. As DNA, the CDR3 is TGTGCCAGCAGCTCCGGGACAGGGTACACTGAAGCTTTCTTT.

This clone was seen just once. The chain uses TRBV27 and TRBJ2-3; tentatively, D is TRBD1 (5 bases). The CDR3 totals 17 residues. V was pared by 5 bases and J by 5 bases, with 23 bases between. The germline V gene has CDR1 MNHEY and CDR2 SMNVEV (reference sequence). The CDR3 DNA sequence: TGTGCCAGCAGTCCCCCCCCGGCAGGGTGGCATCAAGATACGCAGTATTTT. Protein product: CASSPPPAGWHQDTQYF.

The rearrangement links TRBV7-8 to TRBJ2-1; 11 bases align to TRBD2. The CDR3 consists of 18 residues. Unmatched junction bases numbered 5, after V lost 1 base and J lost 0 bases. The germline gives CDR1 SGHVS, CDR2 FQNEAQ. CDR3 sequence reads: CASSLGLAGTTSYNEQFF. For the CDR3, the DNA is TGTGCCAGCAGCTTAGGACTAGCGGGGACGACCTCCTACAATGAGCAGTTCTTC.

The chain is built from TRBV19 and TRBJ1-1; 7 positions match TRBD1. Germline V lookup: CDR1 LNHDA, CDR2 SQIVND (reference sequence). CDR3 length: 16 amino acids. V gave up 3 bases and J gave up 1 base; unmatched junction bases: 8. The CDR3 DNA follows: TGTGCCAGTAGTATCACTGGGGACAGTAGGAACACTGAAGCTTTCTTT. Its protein is CASSITGDSRNTEAFF.

The J gene is TRBJ2-1, the V gene TRBV27, with D unresolved. The CDR3 covers 14 residues. Germline V CDR1 and CDR2: MNHEY, SMNVEV (reference sequence). V was pared by 3 bases and J by 8 bases, with 14 bases between. CDR3 sequence (DNA): TGTGCCAGCAGTTTGTATCTAGATGGCCATGAGCAGTTCTTC. Translation: CASSLYLDGHEQFF.

The chain employs TRBV2 and TRBJ1-5; 8 nucleotides match TRBD1. The CDR3 has 15 amino acids. The germline V gene encodes CDR1 SNHLY and CDR2 FYNNEI. V shed 2 bases, J shed 6 bases, and the junction held 6 bases outside the gene matches. The CDR3 DNA follows: TGTGCCAGCAGTGAATTGGACAGGGTGGGTCAGCCCCAGCATTTT. Its translation: CASSELDRVGQPQHF.

In this sample, this clone turned up once. This chain links TRBV10-3 with TRBJ2-7; no reliable D call. This CDR3 contains 13 residues. Germline assignment: CDR1 ENHRY and CDR2 SYGVKD. Between the trimmed V and J ends, which lost 4 bases and 3 bases, there was a span of 10 bases. The CDR3 region has the DNA TGTGCCATCAGTGCTGGTGCCGACTACGAGCAGTACTTC. It codes for CAISAGADYEQYF.

The chain has TRBV13 and TRBJ1-1; TRBD1 might be the D (6 bases). Trimming stripped 2 bases from V and 3 bases from J, with 16 bases between. The CDR3 runs to 16 residues. The germline gives CDR1 PRHDT, CDR2 FYEKMQ (reference sequence). As DNA, the CDR3 is TGTGCCAGCAGCTTATCCCCGACAGGACGAGACACTGAAGCTTTCTTT. Translated: CASSLSPTGRDTEAFF.

CDR3 nucleotide sequence: TGTGCCAGCAGCCACCCACTCCGGGACAGAAGGCAAGAGACCCAGTACTTC. This encodes CASSHPLRDRRQETQYF. The chain carries TRBV14 and TRBJ2-5, with 7 positions matching TRBD1. Looked up from germline, CDR1 is SGHDN and CDR2 is FVKESK. V lost 3 bases, J lost 2 bases, and 12 bases stayed unmatched. This CDR3 spans 17 amino acids.

Remarks on this clone: Within the sample, other DNA sequences also encode this same CDR3. J is TRBJ2-1 and V is TRBV13, with 7 bases that match TRBD1. The CDR3 sequence is 15 residues long. J was trimmed by 4 bases and V by 5 bases; bases with no gene match: 8. CDR1 PRHDT and CDR2 FYEKMQ come from the germline V gene (reference sequence). The CDR3 spells CASSPRDSSYNEQFF. The CDR3 DNA is TGTGCCAGCAGCCCTCGGGACAGTTCGTACAATGAGCAGTTCTTC.